This T cell receptor beta chain was captured in a study of blood T cell repertoires in COVID-19. Sequenced by immunoSEQ multiplex PCR; TCRdb stores in-frame clones only, minus some. The data show fewer than 65,000 clones, with roughly nine tenths seen just once and 1.6% held by the top ten. V dropped 1 base and J dropped 0 bases, with 4 bases sitting between them. The CDR3 loop spans 13 amino acids. The source is a man aged 55-75 years with acute or convalescent COVID-19. Sequenced material: peripheral blood. V gene TRBV12-3 or TRBV12-4 combines with J gene TRBJ2-7; D remains ambiguous. The CDR3 DNA reads as TGTGCCAGCAGTTTAGGGGCCTCCTACGAGCAGTACTTC. It yields the protein CASSLGASYEQYF.